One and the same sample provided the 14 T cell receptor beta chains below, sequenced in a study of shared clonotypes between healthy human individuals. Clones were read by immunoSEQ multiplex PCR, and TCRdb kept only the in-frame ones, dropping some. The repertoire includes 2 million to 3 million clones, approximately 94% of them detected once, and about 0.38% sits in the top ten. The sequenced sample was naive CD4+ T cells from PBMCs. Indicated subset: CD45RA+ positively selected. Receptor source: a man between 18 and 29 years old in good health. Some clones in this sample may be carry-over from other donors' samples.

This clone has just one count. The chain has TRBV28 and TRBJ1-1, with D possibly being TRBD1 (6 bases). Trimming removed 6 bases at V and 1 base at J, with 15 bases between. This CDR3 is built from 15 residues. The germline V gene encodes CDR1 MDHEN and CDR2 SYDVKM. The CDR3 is CASRDITGSNTEAFF. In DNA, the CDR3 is TGTGCCAGCAGGGACATTACAGGGTCGAACACTGAAGCTTTCTTT.

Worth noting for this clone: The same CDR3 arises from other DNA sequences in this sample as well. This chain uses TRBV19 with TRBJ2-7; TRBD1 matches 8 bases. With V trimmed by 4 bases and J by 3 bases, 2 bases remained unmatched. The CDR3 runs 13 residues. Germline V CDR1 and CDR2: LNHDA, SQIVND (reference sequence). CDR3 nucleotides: TGTGCCAGTAGTACCGACAGGGGCTACGAGCAGTACTTC. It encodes CASSTDRGYEQYF.

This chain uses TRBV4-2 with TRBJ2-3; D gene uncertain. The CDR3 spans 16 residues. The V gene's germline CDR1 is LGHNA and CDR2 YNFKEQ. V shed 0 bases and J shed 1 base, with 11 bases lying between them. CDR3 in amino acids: CASSQDLSARTDTQYF. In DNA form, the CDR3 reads TGTGCCAGCAGCCAAGATCTCAGCGCCCGCACAGATACGCAGTATTTT.

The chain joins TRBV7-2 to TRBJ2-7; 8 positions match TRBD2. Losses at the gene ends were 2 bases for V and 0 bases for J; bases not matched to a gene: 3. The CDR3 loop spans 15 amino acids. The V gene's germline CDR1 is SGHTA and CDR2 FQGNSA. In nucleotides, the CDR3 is TGTGCCAGCAGCTTACACGGGGGGGTCTCCTACGAGCAGTACTTC. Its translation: CASSLHGGVSYEQYF. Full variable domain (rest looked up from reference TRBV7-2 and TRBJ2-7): GAGVSQSPSNKVTEKGKDVELRCDPISGHTALYWYRQSLGQGLEFLIYFQGNSAPDKSGLPSDRFSAERTGGSVSTLTIQRTQQEDSAVYLCASSLHGGVSYEQYFGPGTRLTVT.

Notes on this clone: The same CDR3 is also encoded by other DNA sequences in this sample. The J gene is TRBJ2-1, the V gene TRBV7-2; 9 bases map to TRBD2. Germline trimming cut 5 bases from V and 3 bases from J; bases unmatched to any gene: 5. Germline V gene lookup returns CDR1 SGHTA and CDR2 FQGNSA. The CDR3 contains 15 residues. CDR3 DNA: TGTGCCAGCAGCCTATTAGCGGGAGTCTACAATGAGCAGTTCTTC. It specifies CASSLLAGVYNEQFF.

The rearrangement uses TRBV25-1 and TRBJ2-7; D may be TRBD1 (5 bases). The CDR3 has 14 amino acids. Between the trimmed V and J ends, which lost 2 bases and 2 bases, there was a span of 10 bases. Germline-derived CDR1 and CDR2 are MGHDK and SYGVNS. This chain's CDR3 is CASSEPGFPYEQYF. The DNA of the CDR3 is TGTGCCAGCAGTGAACCAGGGTTTCCCTACGAGCAGTACTTC.

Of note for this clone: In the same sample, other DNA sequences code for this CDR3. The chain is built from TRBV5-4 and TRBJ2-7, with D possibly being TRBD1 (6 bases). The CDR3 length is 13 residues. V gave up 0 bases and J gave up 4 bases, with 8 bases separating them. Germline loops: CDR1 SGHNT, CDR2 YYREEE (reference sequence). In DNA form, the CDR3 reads TGTGCCAGCAGCTTGGCCCAGGGGTACGAGCAGTACTTC. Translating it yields CASSLAQGYEQYF.

The DNA of the CDR3 is TGTGCCAGCAGCTTTACGACAGGGTCGTACGAGCAGTACTTC. It is translated as CASSFTTGSYEQYF. This chain uses TRBV7-3 with TRBJ2-7, with TRBD1 matching 7 bases. This CDR3 has 14 residues. Trimming at V came to 3 bases and at J to 4 bases, leaving 6 bases not matched to a gene. The germline gives CDR1 SGHTA, CDR2 FQGTGA.

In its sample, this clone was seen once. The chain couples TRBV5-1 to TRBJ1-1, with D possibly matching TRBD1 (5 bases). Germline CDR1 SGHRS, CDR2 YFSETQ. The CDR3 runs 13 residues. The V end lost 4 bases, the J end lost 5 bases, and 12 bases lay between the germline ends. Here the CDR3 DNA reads TGCGCCAGCAGCGAGGGGATGGGGACTGAAGCTTTCTTT. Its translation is CASSEGMGTEAFF.

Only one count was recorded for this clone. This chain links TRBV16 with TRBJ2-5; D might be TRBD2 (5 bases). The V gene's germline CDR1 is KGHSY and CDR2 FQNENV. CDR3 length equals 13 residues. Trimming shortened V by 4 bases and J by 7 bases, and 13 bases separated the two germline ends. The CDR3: CASSPGGRGTQYF. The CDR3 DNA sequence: TGTGCCAGCAGCCCGGGCGGACGGGGGACCCAGTACTTC. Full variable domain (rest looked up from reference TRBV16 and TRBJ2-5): GEEVAQTPKHLVRGEGQKAKLYCAPIKGHSYVFWYQQVLKNEFKFLISFQNENVFDETGMPKERFSAKCLPNSPCSLEIQATKLEDSAVYFCASSPGGRGTQYFGPGTRLLVL.

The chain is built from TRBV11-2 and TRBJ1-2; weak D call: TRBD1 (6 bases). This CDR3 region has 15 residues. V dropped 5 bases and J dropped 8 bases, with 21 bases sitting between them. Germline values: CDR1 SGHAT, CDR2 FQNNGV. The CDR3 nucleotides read TGTGCCAGCAGCGGGGTTCAGGGTGCCAGGGGAGGCTACACCTTC. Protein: CASSGVQGARGGYTF.

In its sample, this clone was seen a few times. The CDR3 DNA is TGTGCCAGCAGTAACAGGGGGAACACTGAAGCTTTCTTT. Protein sequence: CASSNRGNTEAFF. V gene TRBV7-9 combines with J gene TRBJ1-1; 7 nucleotides match TRBD1. Germline loops: CDR1 SEHNR, CDR2 FQNEAQ (reference sequence). The length of the CDR3 is 13 residues. The trim removed 6 bases at V and 1 base at J, leaving 2 bases unmatched.

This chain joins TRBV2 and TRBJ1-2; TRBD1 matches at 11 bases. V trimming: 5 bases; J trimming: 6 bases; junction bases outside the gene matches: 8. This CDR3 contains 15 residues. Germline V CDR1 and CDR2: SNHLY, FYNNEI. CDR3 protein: CASSWDRGFLDGYTF. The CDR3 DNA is TGTGCCAGCAGTTGGGACAGGGGGTTTCTGGATGGCTACACCTTC.

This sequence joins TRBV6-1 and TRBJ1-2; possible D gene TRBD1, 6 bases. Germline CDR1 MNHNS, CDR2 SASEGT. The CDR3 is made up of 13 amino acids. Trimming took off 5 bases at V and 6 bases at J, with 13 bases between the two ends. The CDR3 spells CASSRSGAHGYTF. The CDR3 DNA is TGTGCCAGCAGTCGGTCAGGGGCACATGGCTACACCTTC.